Shown below are 20 T cell receptor beta chains from a single sample sequenced in a study of OX40 agonist ivuxolimab in advanced cancers. The library was produced with the immunoSEQ multiplex PCR assay. In TCRdb, the immuneACCESS table is reduced to in-frame sequences with V and J assigned. These tables do not hold every clone; where another copy was compared, an unresolved V gene accounts for under half, and the others remain unexplained. Recorded for this sample are 43,000 or so clones; 85% to 90% of them occurred a single time. In total, the top ten clones hold around 11% of the sample. Sequencing was performed on CD4+ or CD8+ T cells sorted from blood, taken in a trial of the OX40 agonist ivuxolimab. These receptors were collected from an adult with an advanced solid tumor such as melanoma, head and neck, liver or kidney cancer.

V gene TRBV27 combines with J gene TRBJ1-6, with D maybe TRBD1 (5 bases). The CDR3 loop spans 14 amino acids. The V end was cut by 3 bases, the J end by 9 bases, with 12 bases between. Germline CDR1 MNHEY, CDR2 SMNVEV (reference sequence). CDR3 amino acids: CASSFGTRGSPLHF. The DNA of the CDR3 is TGTGCCAGCAGTTTCGGGACGAGGGGTTCACCCCTCCACTTT.

Of note for this clone: The junction shows a germline mismatch at one end, possibly a read error. The V call is TRBV28, the J call TRBJ2-7, with D maybe TRBD1 (6 bases). CDR1 and CDR2 from the germline V gene are MDHEN and SYDVKM. The CDR3 is made up of 17 amino acids. CDR3 in DNA: TGTGTCAGCAGCCTGCACAGGGAAGGCCCGGCTTCCTACGAGCAGTACTTC. Encoded protein: CVSSLHREGPASYEQYF.

This rearrangement joins TRBV5-4 to TRBJ2-7; 12 nucleotides agree with TRBD1. V dropped 3 bases and J dropped 5; count of bases not matched to a gene: 6. This CDR3 has 15 residues. Germline CDR1 and CDR2: SGHNT and YYREEE (reference sequence). The CDR3 coding sequence is TGTGCCAGCAGCTGGGGGACAGGGGGCCCCAACGAGCAGTACTTC. Its protein is CASSWGTGGPNEQYF.

V is TRBV4-1 and J is TRBJ1-5, with a tentative D call TRBD1 (5 bases). The CDR3 runs 15 residues. V dropped 4 bases and J dropped 0 bases, with 10 bases sitting between them. Germline-derived CDR1 and CDR2 are MGHRA and YSYEKL. The DNA for the CDR3 is TGCGCCAGCAGCCGGGACTACTATAGCAATCAGCCCCAGCATTTT. As protein: CASSRDYYSNQPQHF.

The CDR3 sequence: CASSFSQGGNSPLHF. CDR3 DNA sequence: TGTGCCAGCAGCTTTTCTCAGGGAGGTAATTCACCCCTCCACTTT. The gene calls are TRBV9 and TRBJ1-6; tentative D call: TRBD1 (5 bases). The V gene lost 4 bases and the J gene lost 6 bases, with 14 bases spanning the gap. CDR1 and CDR2 from the germline V gene are SGDLS and YYNGEE. This CDR3 spans 15 amino acids.

The CDR3 nucleotides are TGTGCCAGCAGCAAACGGACACACCAGCCCCAGCATTTT. Translating gives CASSKRTHQPQHF. The chain employs TRBV7-2 and TRBJ1-5, with D possibly matching TRBD1 (5 bases). Trimming shortened V by 5 bases and J by 7 bases, and 12 bases separated the two germline ends. The germline V gene has CDR1 SGHTA and CDR2 FQGNSA. This CDR3 has 13 residues.

The chain uses TRBV27 and TRBJ2-1; 9 bases are a match to TRBD1. The CDR3 runs 14 residues. Trimming removed 4 bases from V and 9 bases from J; junction bases left unmatched: 7. Germline values: CDR1 MNHEY, CDR2 SMNVEV (reference sequence). DNA of the CDR3: TGTGCCAGCAGTTGGGACAGGGAAATCACTGAGCAGTTCTTC. Its translation is CASSWDREITEQFF.

This clone was observed a single time. This chain uses TRBV11-2 with TRBJ2-5; 7 positions match TRBD1. With V trimmed by 5 bases and J by 2 bases, 5 bases remained unmatched. The CDR3 runs 14 residues. Germline CDR1 is SGHAT and CDR2 is FQNNGV. The CDR3 here is CASSPRDSQETQYF. The CDR3 coding sequence is TGTGCCAGCAGCCCGAGGGACAGTCAAGAGACCCAGTACTTC.

This clone was observed a few times. The gene calls are TRBV18 and TRBJ1-1; D is perhaps TRBD1 (5 bases). The CDR3 is 14 residues long. CDR1 and CDR2 (germline): KGHSH, LQKENI. The V and J ends lost 6 bases and 0 bases respectively, with 11 bases between them. CDR3: CASSHRRMNTEAFF. In DNA, the CDR3 is TGTGCCAGCTCTCACAGGAGAATGAACACTGAAGCTTTCTTT.

The V gene is TRBV6-4, the J gene TRBJ2-1; 8 nucleotides line up with TRBD2. Trimming took 3 bases from V and 8 from J; bases not matched to a gene: 6. In germline, CDR1 is MRHNA, CDR2 SNTAGT. The CDR3 is 14 amino acids. As DNA, the CDR3 is TGTGCCAGCAGTGAAGAGCGGGAGCTCGATGAGCAGTTCTTC. It is translated as CASSEERELDEQFF.

The chain uses TRBV10-3 and TRBJ2-7, with TRBD2 identical over 7 bases. The J segment lost 0 bases and the V segment lost 3 bases, leaving 5 bases of the junction unmatched. Germline V gene data show CDR1 as ENHRY and CDR2 as SYGVKD. This CDR3 comprises 15 residues. The CDR3: CAISDRRGSSYEQYF. CDR3 DNA sequence: TGTGCCATCAGTGATCGGCGGGGGAGCTCCTACGAGCAGTACTTC.

This rearrangement joins TRBV29-1 to TRBJ1-1; D perhaps matches TRBD1 (6 bases). Trimming took off 7 bases at V and 4 bases at J, with 16 bases between the two ends. In germline, CDR1 is SQVTM, CDR2 ANQGSEA. The CDR3 runs to 13 residues. CDR3 in DNA: TGCAGCGCCCACAGGGAACTCGCCACTGAAGCTTTCTTT. It yields the protein CSAHRELATEAFF.

This clone has more than one count but fewer than ten. This chain joins TRBV27 and TRBJ2-7, with TRBD2 as a possible D gene (6 bases). The germline V gene has CDR1 MNHEY and CDR2 SMNVEV (reference sequence). The V end was cut by 1 base, the J end by 6 bases, with 7 bases between. The CDR3 is 12 residues long. DNA of the CDR3: TGTGCCAGCAGTTTATGGGGAGGCGAGCAGTACTTC. As protein: CASSLWGGEQYF.

This chain links TRBV9 with TRBJ1-2; unclear D gene. With 4 bases removed from V and 12 bases from J, the gap between germline ends came to 7 bases. This CDR3 has 9 residues. Looked up from germline, CDR1 is SGDLS and CDR2 is YYNGEE. CDR3 DNA sequence: TGTGCCAGCAGCCCTCGGCACACCTTC. Its protein product is CASSPRHTF.

This chain links TRBV25-1 with TRBJ2-1; TRBD2 aligns across 11 bases. Germline lookup yields CDR1 MGHDK and CDR2 SYGVNS. V trimming: 0 bases; J trimming: 4 bases; junction bases outside the gene matches: 5. This CDR3 spans 17 amino acids. The CDR3 region has the DNA TGTGCCAGCAGTGAATATATCAGGACTAGCGGGTACAATGAGCAGTTCTTC. It is translated as CASSEYIRTSGYNEQFF. The whole variable domain, remainder taken from reference TRBV25-1 and TRBJ2-1, is EADIYQTPRYLVIGTGKKITLECSQTMGHDKMYWYQQDPGMELHLIHYSYGVNSTEKGDLSSESTVSRIRTEHFPLTLESARPSHTSQYLCASSEYIRTSGYNEQFFGPGTRLTVL.

The chain recombines TRBV9 with TRBJ2-5; 7 nucleotides match TRBD1. V lost 4 bases, J lost 1 base, and 4 bases stayed unmatched. The CDR3 runs to 14 residues. The germline V gene has CDR1 SGDLS and CDR2 YYNGEE. The CDR3 sequence is CASSFRDSQETQYF. DNA for the CDR3: TGTGCCAGCAGCTTCCGGGACAGCCAAGAGACCCAGTACTTC.

The chain combines TRBV15 with TRBJ2-7; no clear D gene. Deletions cut 0 bases from V and 2 bases from J, with 11 bases between. Germline V lookup: CDR1 LNHNV, CDR2 YYDKDF (reference sequence). The CDR3 runs to 15 residues. CDR3 sequence reads: CATSRDRQLTYEQYF. DNA of the CDR3: TGTGCCACCAGCAGAGATAGGCAGTTAACCTACGAGCAGTACTTC.

This clone was counted once. This chain connects TRBV5-6 to TRBJ2-1, with TRBD2 matching over 9 bases. The CDR3 extends over 14 amino acids. The J segment lost 9 bases and the V segment lost 0 bases, leaving 4 bases of the junction unmatched. CDR1 is SGHDT, CDR2 YYEEEE, per germline. The CDR3 nucleotides are TGTGCCAGCAGCTTGGGCGGGGGGGCTATTGAGCAGTTCTTC. Its translation is CASSLGGGAIEQFF.

This chain joins TRBV28 and TRBJ2-6; D perhaps matches TRBD1 (5 bases). This CDR3 region has 15 residues. The V end was cut by 1 base, the J end by 2 bases, with 6 bases between. Germline V gene sequence: CDR1 MDHEN, CDR2 SYDVKM. The chain's CDR3 is CASSLLTAGANVLTF. CDR3 sequence (DNA): TGTGCCAGCAGTTTATTGACAGCTGGGGCCAACGTCCTGACTTTC.

The chain combines TRBV5-1 with TRBJ2-3; TRBD2 matches at 8 bases. Germline assignment: CDR1 SGHRS and CDR2 YFSETQ. The V and J ends lost 1 base and 4 bases, in that order; junction bases with no gene match: 8. The CDR3 consists of 16 residues. The CDR3: CASSLSEREMADTQYF. CDR3 coding DNA: TGCGCCAGCAGCTTGTCCGAGCGGGAGATGGCAGATACGCAGTATTTT.